A selection of T cell receptor beta chains follows, all from one sample in a study of T cells after yellow fever vaccination. MiXCR, run by TCRdb on the 5' RACE reads, gives a single entry per CDR3 protein. The sample consists of some 560,000 distinct CDR3 sequences, roughly a sixth of them appearing once. The starting material was PBMCs, obtained 4 to 5 days after the first yellow fever vaccination. The receptors shown here come from a man between 18 and 35 years old who received the YFV17D yellow fever vaccine. Both conserved end residues are part of each CDR3. D genes are given only for firm matches. For some rows the clone size is stated as once, few or many, or as a class when expanded; others skip it.

cdr3_aa cdr3_nt j_call clone_size d_call v_call
CASSGLAGIDTQYF TGTGCCAGCAGTGGACTAGCGGGGATAGATACGCAGTATTTT TRBJ2-3 many TRBD2 TRBV12-3/TRBV12-4
CASSYSFSPYEQYF TGTGCCAGCAGTTACTCCTTCAGTCCCTACGAGCAGTACTTC TRBJ2-7 few - TRBV6-2/TRBV6-3
CASSLFVSSYNEQFF TGTGCCAGCAGCTTATTCGTGAGCTCCTACAATGAGCAGTTCTTC TRBJ2-1 - - TRBV7-2
CASSLLGNTIYF TGTGCCAGCAGCTTATTAGGAAACACCATATATTTT TRBJ1-3 - - TRBV7-2
CASSLTGRPTEAFF TGTGCCAGCAGCTTGACAGGGAGGCCCACTGAAGCTTTCTTT TRBJ1-1 few - TRBV5-6
CASSRRRDGTDTQYF TGTGCCAGCAGCCGTCGCCGGGACGGAACAGATACGCAGTATTTT TRBJ2-3 - - TRBV7-2
CAISGGTMTGYEQYF TGTGCCATCAGTGGAGGGACTATGACCGGCTACGAGCAGTACTTC TRBJ2-7 few TRBD2 TRBV10-3
CASSLSFTAGSIIELAKNIQYF TGTGCCAGCAGCTTATCGTTCACAGCGGGATCGATTATTGAACTAGCCAAAAACATTCAGTACTTC TRBJ2-4 - TRBD2 TRBV7-6
CATSGTTDTQYF TGTGCCACCAGTGGGACAACAGATACGCAGTATTTT TRBJ2-3 few - TRBV24-1
CASSPRAGAADTQYF TGTGCCAGCTCACCACGGGCGGGAGCCGCAGATACGCAGTATTTT TRBJ2-3 - TRBD2 TRBV18
CASSSGLDNEQFF TGTGCCAGCAGCTCCGGACTAGACAATGAGCAGTTCTTC TRBJ2-1 - TRBD2 TRBV7-9
CASRTAWSRSYNEQFF TGTGCCAGCAGGACGGCTTGGTCCCGGTCCTACAATGAGCAGTTCTTC TRBJ2-1 - - TRBV12-3/TRBV12-4
CASSQIRATDTQYF TGTGCCAGCAGCCAAATCAGGGCTACAGATACGCAGTATTTT TRBJ2-3 - - TRBV11-2
CSARAFRGEGAGELFF TGCAGTGCTAGAGCTTTCCGGGGGGAAGGGGCCGGGGAGCTGTTTTTT TRBJ2-2 few TRBD2 TRBV20-1
CASRPAGGKTQYF TGTGCCAGCAGACCGGCAGGGGGGAAGACCCAGTACTTC TRBJ2-5 few - TRBV6-1
CASSQEGADSGNTIYF TGTGCCAGCAGCCAAGAAGGAGCGGATTCTGGAAACACCATATATTTT TRBJ1-3 few - TRBV14
CATSDDTRVQETQYF TGTGCCACCAGTGATGACACCAGGGTCCAAGAGACCCAGTACTTC TRBJ2-5 many - TRBV24-1
CASSLLGHGTDTQYF TGTGCCAGCAGCTTATTGGGACACGGCACAGATACGCAGTATTTT TRBJ2-3 - - TRBV7-2
CATSDLGQGDTDTQYF TGTGCCACCAGTGATCTAGGACAGGGCGACACAGATACGCAGTATTTT TRBJ2-3 - TRBD1 TRBV24-1
CASSSGGSEKLFF TGTGCCAGCAGCTCCGGGGGATCTGAAAAACTGTTTTTT TRBJ1-4 few - TRBV7-2
CSVEDGQGAYEQYF TGCAGCGTTGAAGATGGCCAGGGGGCCTACGAGCAGTACTTC TRBJ2-7 - TRBD1 TRBV29-1
CASSLAGRRDNSPLHF TGTGCCAGCAGCTTAGCGGGCCGCCGTGATAATTCACCCCTCCACTTT TRBJ1-6 - - TRBV7-6
CASSSGQGMRGSDTQYF TGTGCCAGCAGCAGTGGACAGGGAATGAGAGGGTCAGATACGCAGTATTTT TRBJ2-3 - TRBD1 TRBV12-3/TRBV12-4
CASSLTTGTGGKHTQYF TGCGCCAGCAGCTTGACTACGGGGACAGGGGGGAAACATACGCAGTATTTT TRBJ2-3 - TRBD1 TRBV5-1
CASSGSNQPQHF TGTGCCAGTTCGGGGAGCAATCAGCCCCAGCATTTT TRBJ1-5 many - TRBV12-3/TRBV12-4
CASSLWAYGYTF TGTGCCAGCAGTTTGTGGGCCTATGGCTACACCTTC TRBJ1-2 few - TRBV6-2/TRBV6-3
CASSWGQGNIQYF TGTGCCAGCAGCTGGGGCCAGGGAAACATTCAGTACTTC TRBJ2-4 - - TRBV7-3
CASSYSNGAHYNEQFF TGTGCCAGCAGTTACTCGAACGGAGCCCATTACAATGAGCAGTTCTTC TRBJ2-1 - - TRBV6-2/TRBV6-3
CASSLGTGADEQYF TGTGCCAGCAGCCTCGGGACAGGGGCTGACGAGCAGTACTTC TRBJ2-7 few TRBD1 TRBV7-9
CASSLIGSRQETQYF TGCGCCAGCAGCTTGATAGGTAGTCGGCAAGAGACCCAGTACTTC TRBJ2-5 - - TRBV5-1
CASSSIGMNTEAFF TGTGCCAGCAGCTCGATTGGCATGAACACTGAAGCTTTCTTT TRBJ1-1 few - TRBV11-1
CSVQTGGTYPSDEQYF TGCAGCGTCCAGACAGGGGGAACGTATCCCAGTGACGAGCAGTACTTC TRBJ2-7 many TRBD1 TRBV29-1
CASSGGPSDTQYF TGTGCCAGCAGCGGGGGGCCGTCAGATACGCAGTATTTT TRBJ2-3 few - TRBV2
CASSFQGSSYNEQFF TGTGCCAGCAGTTTCCAGGGCAGCTCCTACAATGAGCAGTTCTTC TRBJ2-1 - - TRBV27
CASSSGRDTYEQYF TGCGCCAGCAGCTCCGGTAGGGACACCTACGAGCAGTACTTC TRBJ2-7 - - TRBV5-1
CASSLEGASGSTDTQYF TGCGCCAGCAGCTTGGAGGGGGCTAGCGGGAGCACAGATACGCAGTATTTT TRBJ2-3 - - TRBV5-1
CSARVASGGSYNEQFF TGCAGTGCTAGAGTGGCTAGCGGGGGGTCTTACAATGAGCAGTTCTTC TRBJ2-1 few TRBD2 TRBV20-1
CSVEVAGQNTEAFF TGCAGCGTTGAAGTTGCCGGGCAGAACACTGAAGCTTTCTTT TRBJ1-1 - - TRBV29-1
CASSPGGGRQETQYF TGTGCCAGCAGCCCAGGGGGGGGCCGCCAAGAGACCCAGTACTTC TRBJ2-5 - - TRBV7-2
CASSLPLAVTYNEQFF TGCGCCAGCAGCTTGCCACTAGCAGTCACCTACAATGAGCAGTTCTTC TRBJ2-1 - - TRBV5-1
CATSSEPSSSPLHF TGTGCCACCAGCTCGGAGCCCAGCAGTTCACCCCTCCACTTT TRBJ1-6 few - TRBV15
CASRPGRTGELFF TGTGCCAGCAGGCCGGGGAGGACCGGGGAGCTGTTTTTT TRBJ2-2 - - TRBV6-1
CAISEGTAGGLAEETQYF TGTGCCATCAGTGAGGGTACGGCGGGCGGACTAGCGGAAGAGACCCAGTACTTC TRBJ2-5 - TRBD2 TRBV10-3
CASSLPPYEQYF TGTGCCAGCAGCTTACCACCCTACGAGCAGTACTTC TRBJ2-7 medium-sized - TRBV7-8
CASSLDRYYEQYF TGTGCCAGCAGTTTAGACCGGTACTACGAGCAGTACTTC TRBJ2-7 few - TRBV7-2
CSARTTGAVWEKLFF TGCAGTGCTAGAACGACAGGGGCGGTATGGGAAAAACTGTTTTTT TRBJ1-4 - TRBD1 TRBV20-1
CASSFRQGLPDTQYF TGTGCCAGCAGCTTTCGGCAGGGCTTACCAGATACGCAGTATTTT TRBJ2-3 few - TRBV7-2
CATTQGVGPVGELFF TGTGCCACCACCCAGGGGGTCGGTCCTGTCGGGGAGCTGTTTTTT TRBJ2-2 - TRBD1 TRBV10-3
CASSFWDREALGAQHF TGTGCCAGCAGCTTTTGGGACAGGGAGGCGCTAGGGGCCCAGCATTTT TRBJ1-5 - TRBD1 TRBV7-8
CASRNPDRVDNEQFF TGTGCCAGCAGGAACCCGGACAGGGTGGACAATGAGCAGTTCTTC TRBJ2-1 few TRBD1 TRBV7-3
CASRPSAEYGYTF TGTGCCAGCAGACCCTCGGCAGAGTATGGCTACACCTTC TRBJ1-2 - - TRBV28
CASSWGLASVEQFF TGTGCCAGCAGCTGGGGACTAGCGAGTGTTGAGCAGTTCTTC TRBJ2-1 - TRBD2 TRBV7-2
CASSEPGQFSGNTIYF TGTGCCAGCAGCGAGCCAGGGCAGTTCTCTGGAAACACCATATATTTT TRBJ1-3 - - TRBV9
CASSHSQRGGYEQFF TGTGCCAGCAGCCACTCCCAACGGGGGGGCTATGAGCAGTTCTTC TRBJ2-1 few TRBD2 TRBV11-1